Detailed here is one T cell receptor (beta chain). Antigen specificity is unknown. This record comes from a study of T cell responses to AZD1222 COVID-19 vaccine. The CDR3 runs to 15 residues. Per the germline V gene, CDR1 is SNHLY and CDR2 is FYNNEI. The V segment lost 5 bases and the J segment 2 bases; nucleotides outside the gene matches: 2. Study-level points and caveats: Among vaccine-associated CD4 TCRs, coverage spanned spike, with dominance at 160-218 and 743-854. No repertoire was sampled before or during the peak T cell response, only after it.

Produced via immunoSEQ multiplex PCR; TCRdb's table is partial and in-frame only. Counted here are about 85,000 clones, roughly 88% occurring once; the ten biggest clones make up less than 20%. V and J are TRBV2 and TRBJ1-6, with 8 bases that match TRBD1. Material: peripheral blood, obtained on day 0 of AZD1222 vaccination. The TCR originated in an adult in good health. The CDR3 coding sequence is TGTGCCAGCAGTACGGACAGGGCCTATAATTCACCCCTCCACTTT. Its translation is CASSTDRAYNSPLHF.